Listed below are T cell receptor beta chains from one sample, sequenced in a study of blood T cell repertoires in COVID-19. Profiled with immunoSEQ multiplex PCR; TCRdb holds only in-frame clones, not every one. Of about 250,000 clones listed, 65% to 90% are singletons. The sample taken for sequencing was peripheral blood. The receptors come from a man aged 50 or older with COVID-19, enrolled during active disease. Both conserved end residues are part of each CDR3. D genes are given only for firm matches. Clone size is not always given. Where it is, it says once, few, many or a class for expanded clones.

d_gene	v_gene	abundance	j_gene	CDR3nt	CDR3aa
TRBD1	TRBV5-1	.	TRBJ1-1	TGCGCCAGCAGCTTGGACAGGGGGCATTCGGAATTGGACACTGAAGCTTTCTTT	CASSLDRGHSELDTEAFF
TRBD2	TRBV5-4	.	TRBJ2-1	TGTGCCAGCAGCGGCTACAGCGGGGGCTCCTACAATGAGCAGTTCTTC	CASSGYSGGSYNEQFF
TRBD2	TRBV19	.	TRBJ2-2	TGTGCCAGTAGTAATCCCTCGAAGCGGGAAACCGGGGAGCTGTTTTTT	CASSNPSKRETGELFF
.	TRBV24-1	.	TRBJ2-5	TGTGCCACCAGTGATTGGTCTAGCGCGAACCAAGAGACCCAGTACTTC	CATSDWSSANQETQYF
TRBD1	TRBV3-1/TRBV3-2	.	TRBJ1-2	TGTGCCAGCAGCCCAAGACAGGGGAGTCATGGCTACACCTTC	CASSPRQGSHGYTF
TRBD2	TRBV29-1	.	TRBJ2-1	TGCAGCGTTGAAATAGCGGGGGGGAACAATGAGCAGTTCTTC	CSVEIAGGNNEQFF
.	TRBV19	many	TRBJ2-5	TGTGCCAGTAGTATAGGAGTTGGAGGGGGGGGGACCCAGTACTTC	CASSIGVGGGGTQYF
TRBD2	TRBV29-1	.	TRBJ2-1	TGCAGCGCCGCCAGGGGGACTAGCGGGGCGGACGAGCAGTTCTTC	CSAARGTSGADEQFF
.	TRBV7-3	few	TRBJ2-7	TGTGCCAGCAGCCCGCACAACTTC	CASSPHNF
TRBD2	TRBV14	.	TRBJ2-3	TGTGCCAGCAGCCAAGTTCCAGCGGGGGGGCCAGATACGCAGTATTTT	CASSQVPAGGPDTQYF
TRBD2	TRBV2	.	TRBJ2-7	TGTGCCAGCAGATCCATGAGCGGGGGGTACGAGCAGTACTTC	CASRSMSGGYEQYF
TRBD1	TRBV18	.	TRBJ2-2	TGTGCCAGCTCACTCCAGGGGGCGCCCACCGGGGAGCTGTTTTTT	CASSLQGAPTGELFF
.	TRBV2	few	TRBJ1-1	TGTGCCAGCAGTGAAATGGAGACCATGAACACTGAAGCTTTCTTT	CASSEMETMNTEAFF
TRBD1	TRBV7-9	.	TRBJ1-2	TGTGCCAGCAGCCGATCAGGGGGCCTTAACTATGGCTACACCTTC	CASSRSGGLNYGYTF
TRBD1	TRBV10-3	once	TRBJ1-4	TGTGCCATCAGTGAGACACAGGGGGCGGCTAATGAAAAACTGTTTTTT	CAISETQGAANEKLFF
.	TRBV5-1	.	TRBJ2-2	TGCGCCAGCAGCCTGGGGGGACAAAACACCGGGGAGCTGTTTTTT	CASSLGGQNTGELFF
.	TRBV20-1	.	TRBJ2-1	TGCAGTGCTAGAGTTAGCGGTGAGCAGTTCTTC	CSARVSGEQFF
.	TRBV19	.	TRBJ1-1	TGTGCCAGTTCGGTGGAGCTGCTTGGTGAAGCTTTCTTT	CASSVELLGEAFF
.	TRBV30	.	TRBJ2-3	TGTGCCTGGAAACTCCTCCCGGGAGATACGCAGTATTTT	CAWKLLPGDTQYF
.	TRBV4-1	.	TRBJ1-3	TGCGCCAGCAGCCAAAGGGGTTCTAGAAACACCATATATTTT	CASSQRGSRNTIYF
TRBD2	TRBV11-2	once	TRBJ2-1	TGTGCCAGCAGTCCCCGGGGGGGGGCCGTCAATGAGCAGTTCTTC	CASSPRGGAVNEQFF
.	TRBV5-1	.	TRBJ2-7	TGCGCCAGCAGCTTGGGGGGAGTATACGAGCAGTACTTC	CASSLGGVYEQYF
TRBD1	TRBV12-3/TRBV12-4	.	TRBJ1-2	TGTGCCAGCAGTATCCGGGACAGGGATGGCTACACCTTC	CASSIRDRDGYTF
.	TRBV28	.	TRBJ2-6	TGTGCCAGCAGCACCCGAGTAACCGGGGCCAACGTCCTGACTTTC	CASSTRVTGANVLTF
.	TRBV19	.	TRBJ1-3	TGTGCCAGTACCAACAGGGCTAAGGCTGGAAACACCATATATTTT	CASTNRAKAGNTIYF
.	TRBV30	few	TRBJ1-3	TGTGCCTGGAGTGCCCCTTACAGGGACCGAGGTGGAAACACCATATATTTT	CAWSAPYRDRGGNTIYF
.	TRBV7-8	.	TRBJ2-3	TGTGCCAGCAGATGGGCTTCACCCGGAGATACGCAGTATTTT	CASRWASPGDTQYF
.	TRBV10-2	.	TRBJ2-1	TGCGCCAGCAGAGAAGAGGGGGTCGGTGAGCAGTTCTTC	CASREEGVGEQFF
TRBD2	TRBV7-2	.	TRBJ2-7	TGTGCCAGCAGCGTGGAGAGGGAGGGCGAGCAGTACTTC	CASSVEREGEQYF
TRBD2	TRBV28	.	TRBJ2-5	TGTGCCAGCAGTCTGACTAGCGGACAAGAGACCCAGTACTTC	CASSLTSGQETQYF
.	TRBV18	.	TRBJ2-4	TGTGCCAGCTCATCCCCACGGGTGAGCGAACTGGCAGGGCAATTAAACATTCAGTACTTC	CASSSPRVSELAGQLNIQYF
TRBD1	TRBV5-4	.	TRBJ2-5	TGTGCCAGCAGCGCGCAGGGGGCGCAGTTAGAGACCCAGTACTTC	CASSAQGAQLETQYF
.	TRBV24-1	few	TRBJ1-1	TGTGCCACCAGGACCCGGGGTGGTGAAGCTTTCTTT	CATRTRGGEAFF
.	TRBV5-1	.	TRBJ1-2	TGCGCCAGCAGCTTGGGGACAGCTAACTATGGCTACACCTTC	CASSLGTANYGYTF
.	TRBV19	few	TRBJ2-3	TGTGCCAGTAGTCTGTCTAGAGGCACAGATACGCAGTATTTT	CASSLSRGTDTQYF
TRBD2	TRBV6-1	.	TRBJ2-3	TGTGCCAGCAGTGAACGCGGGGGAGTGGATACGCAGTATTTT	CASSERGGVDTQYF
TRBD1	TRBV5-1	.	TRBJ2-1	TGCGCCAGCAGCCCAGGGGGATACAATGAGCAGTTCTTC	CASSPGGYNEQFF
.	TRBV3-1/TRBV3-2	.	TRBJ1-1	TGTGCCAGCAGCCAAGATTCAGGGGACACTGAAGCTTTCTTT	CASSQDSGDTEAFF
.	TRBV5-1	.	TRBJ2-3	TGCGCCAGCAGCTTGATGGGCAGCCGGTCTAGCACAGATACGCAGTATTTT	CASSLMGSRSSTDTQYF
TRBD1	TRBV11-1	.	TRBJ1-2	TGTGCCAGCAGCTTAGACAGGGGCGGCTACACCTTC	CASSLDRGGYTF
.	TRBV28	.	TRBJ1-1	TGTGCCACCTTAACAGGGATCGGCACTGAAGCTTTCTTT	CATLTGIGTEAFF
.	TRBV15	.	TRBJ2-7	TGTGCCACCAGCAAGCTAGACGGGGTTCCGCACTTC	CATSKLDGVPHF
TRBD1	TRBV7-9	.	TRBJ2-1	TGTGCCAGCAGCGTAACCGGGACAGGAGACAATGAGCAGTTCTTC	CASSVTGTGDNEQFF
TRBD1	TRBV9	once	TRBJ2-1	TGTGCCAGCAGCGCGGCAGGGGGCCACGATGAGCAGTTCTTC	CASSAAGGHDEQFF
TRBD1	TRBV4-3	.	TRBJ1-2	TGCGCCAGCAGCCAAGAGACAGGGAGCGGCTACACCTTC	CASSQETGSGYTF
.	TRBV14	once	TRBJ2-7	TGTGCCAGCAGCCAAGTACAGGGCGTGTATTCCGAGCAGTACTTC	CASSQVQGVYSEQYF
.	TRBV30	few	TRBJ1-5	TGTGCCTGGAGCCCTCAGGGGAATCAGCCCCAGCATTTT	CAWSPQGNQPQHF
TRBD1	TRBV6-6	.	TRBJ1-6	TGTGCCAGCAGTAACAGGGGTCCGTCACCCCTCCACTTT	CASSNRGPSPLHF